Below, 14 T cell receptor beta chains from the same sample are listed, as sequenced in a study of control samples from healthy donors and cancer patients. Sequenced by immunoSEQ multiplex PCR; TCRdb stores in-frame clones only, minus some. The sample comprises around 200,000 clones, 75% to 95% of which are singletons, and 1.5% rests with the top ten. The sample taken for sequencing was blood. These receptors were collected from a woman between 25 and 40 years old in good health.

The V call is TRBV5-6, the J call TRBJ1-2, with D possibly TRBD1 on 6 matching bases. V gave up 4 bases and J gave up 1 base, with 14 bases separating them. This CDR3 spans 15 amino acids. The germline CDR1 and CDR2 sequences are SGHDT and YYEEEE. CDR3 nucleotides: TGTGCCAGCAGCCCCGGGACATTACGTAACTATGGCTACACCTTC. Protein sequence: CASSPGTLRNYGYTF.

The chain couples TRBV15 to TRBJ1-1; no clear D gene. Germline V CDR1 and CDR2: LNHNV, YYDKDF (reference sequence). The CDR3 length is 15 residues. Between the trimmed V and J ends, which lost 1 base and 1 base, there was a span of 10 bases. CDR3 residues: CATSRGRAANTEAFF. Written as DNA, the CDR3 is TGTGCCACCAGCAGAGGAAGGGCAGCGAACACTGAAGCTTTCTTT.

The J gene is TRBJ1-2, the V gene TRBV5-1, with D possibly being TRBD1 (6 bases). V shed 3 bases and J shed 4 bases, with 7 bases lying between them. This CDR3 is 12 amino acids long. Germline V gene sequence: CDR1 SGHRS, CDR2 YFSETQ. CDR3 sequence reads: CASSSGAYGYTF. As DNA, the CDR3 is TGCGCCAGCAGCTCAGGGGCCTATGGCTACACCTTC.

This clone appeared once. This chain links TRBV11-3 with TRBJ2-7; tentative D call: TRBD1 (6 bases). V lost 1 base to trimming and J lost 2 bases, with 9 bases between them. The CDR3 length is 14 residues. CDR1 SGHNT and CDR2 YENEEA come from the germline V gene. CDR3 sequence (DNA): TGTGCCAGCAGCTTAGCAGGGGATACCTACGAGCAGTACTTC. Its translation: CASSLAGDTYEQYF.

The V gene is TRBV10-2, the J gene TRBJ2-7; the D gene is possibly TRBD2 (6 bases). The V gene lost 6 bases and the J gene lost 2 bases, with 14 bases spanning the gap. The CDR3 totals 14 residues. CDR1 is WSHSY and CDR2 is SAAADI in the germline V gene. The CDR3: CASRGSGITYEQYF. The CDR3 DNA reads as TGCGCCAGCAGGGGTAGCGGAATTACCTACGAGCAGTACTTC.

The chain has TRBV3-1 (or the pseudogene TRBV3-2) and TRBJ1-1, with 10 positions matching TRBD1. The junction had 15 bases not matched to a gene; V was cut back by 4 bases and J by 1 base. Looked up from germline, CDR1 is LGHDT and CDR2 is YNNKEL (reference sequence). This CDR3 is 19 amino acids long. This chain's CDR3 is CASSPPRYRQGAPNTEAFF. The CDR3, as DNA: TGTGCCAGCAGCCCCCCCCGATACCGACAGGGGGCGCCGAACACTGAAGCTTTCTTT.

The V call is TRBV5-6, the J call TRBJ1-1, with D perhaps matching TRBD1 (6 bases). CDR1 is SGHDT, CDR2 YYEEEE, per germline. Trimming shortened V by 4 bases and J by 1 base, and 11 bases separated the two germline ends. The CDR3 loop spans 14 amino acids. The CDR3 region is CASSRLDRNTEAFF. CDR3 coding DNA: TGTGCCAGCAGCCGCTTGGACAGGAACACTGAAGCTTTCTTT.

V usage is TRBV2 and J usage is TRBJ2-7; D ambiguous. The CDR3 has 11 amino acids. V was shortened by 4 bases and J by 4 bases, with 5 bases between the two germline ends. Germline V CDR1 and CDR2: SNHLY, FYNNEI. CDR3 nucleotide sequence: TGTGCCAGCAGTGGACCATACGAGCAGTACTTC. Protein: CASSGPYEQYF. The full variable domain, completed using reference TRBV2 and TRBJ2-7, is EPEVTQTPSHQVTQMGQEVILRCVPISNHLYFYWYRQILGQKVEFLVSFYNNEISEKSEIFDDQFSVERPDGSNFTLKIRSTKLEDSAMYFCASSGPYEQYFGPGTRLTVT.

The rearrangement joins TRBV19 to TRBJ2-1; TRBD2 is a possible D gene (7 bases). V lost 4 bases, J lost 5 bases, and 12 bases lay in between. CDR3 length: 14 amino acids. CDR1 is LNHDA and CDR2 is SQIVND in the germline V gene (reference sequence). The CDR3 sequence is CASSRGGDNNEQFF. The CDR3, as DNA: TGTGCCAGTAGTAGGGGGGGCGACAACAATGAGCAGTTCTTC.

This chain uses TRBV18 with TRBJ2-1; 15 bases line up with TRBD2. Looked up from germline, CDR1 is KGHSH and CDR2 is LQKENI. The CDR3 consists of 15 residues. The junction had 3 bases not matched to a gene; V was cut back by 3 bases and J by 9 bases. The CDR3 is CASSPWTSGRVEQFF. The CDR3 bases are TGTGCCAGCTCACCGTGGACTAGCGGGAGGGTTGAGCAGTTCTTC.

CDR3 in amino acids: CASTLGQGTDTQYF. DNA for the CDR3: TGTGCCAGCACACTAGGACAGGGCACAGATACGCAGTATTTT. The chain combines TRBV27 with TRBJ2-3, with 7 positions matching TRBD1. Trimming took 7 bases from V and 1 from J; bases not matched to a gene: 5. CDR1 and CDR2 from the germline V gene are MNHEY and SMNVEV (reference sequence). The CDR3 is made up of 14 amino acids.

The V and J genes are TRBV6-1 and TRBJ1-4; no firm D call. V was pared by 0 bases and J by 5 bases, with 7 bases between. CDR1 and CDR2 (germline): MNHNS, SASEGT. The CDR3 length is 14 residues. DNA for the CDR3: TGTGCCAGCAGTGAAGCCAGGAGGAATGAAAAACTGTTTTTT. Translated, it gives CASSEARRNEKLFF.

This rearrangement joins TRBV5-6 to TRBJ1-1, with 7 bases matching TRBD1. The V and J ends lost 0 bases and 3 bases, in that order; junction bases with no gene match: 17. CDR3 length: 19 amino acids. Per the germline V gene, CDR1 is SGHDT and CDR2 is YYEEEE. In nucleotides, the CDR3 is TGTGCCAGCAGCTTGGCCTGGTCAGGGGGTGACCGATTCCACACTGAAGCTTTCTTT. It specifies CASSLAWSGGDRFHTEAFF.

The chain has TRBV5-3 and TRBJ1-1; no definite D call. TRBV5-3 is an open reading frame whose function is uncertain. V shed 5 bases and J shed 1 base, with 6 bases lying between them. This CDR3 has 12 amino acids. CDR3 loop: CARRDGNTEAFF. CDR3 bases: TGTGCCAGAAGGGACGGGAACACTGAAGCTTTCTTT.